These 8 T cell receptor beta chains were all obtained from the same sample, sequenced in a study of shared clonotypes between healthy human individuals. Sequencing was performed with immunoSEQ multiplex PCR; in TCRdb, only in-frame clones are kept and a portion is missing. The sample has some 630,000 clones; around 96% are singletons. It was CD45RO-negative cells, positively selected for CCR7, that made up naive CD8 cells, with terminally differentiated effector memory CD45RA+ cells excluded. The sample was naive CD8+ T cells sorted from blood. All receptors derive from a woman aged 25 to 39 in good health.

On this clone: The same CDR3 arises from other DNA sequences in this sample as well. V usage is TRBV7-9 and J usage is TRBJ2-3, with 7 bases identical to TRBD2. CDR1 and CDR2 from the germline V gene are SEHNR and FQNEAQ (reference sequence). V was clipped by 3 bases and J by 0 bases; unmatched bases: 3. The CDR3 length is 15 residues. The CDR3 sequence: CASSLASGSTDTQYF. The CDR3 bases are TGTGCCAGCAGCTTGGCTAGCGGAAGCACAGATACGCAGTATTTT.

The gene calls are TRBV27 and TRBJ2-1; 9 nucleotides agree with TRBD1. CDR1 and CDR2 from the germline V gene are MNHEY and SMNVEV (reference sequence). Unmatched junction bases numbered 9, after V lost 8 bases and J lost 7 bases. This CDR3 comprises 14 residues. The CDR3 spells CASAQTGGENEQFF. The CDR3 coding sequence is TGTGCCAGCGCACAGACAGGGGGGGAGAATGAGCAGTTCTTC.

CDR3 nucleotide sequence: TGTGCCAGTACGCGGAACCCGGGGAACATTCAGTACTTC. This codes for CASTRNPGNIQYF. The rearrangement uses TRBV19 and TRBJ2-4; perhaps TRBD2 as D (5 bases). The CDR3 loop spans 13 amino acids. The germline CDR1 and CDR2 sequences are LNHDA and SQIVND (reference sequence). V lost 7 bases, J lost 7 bases, and 14 bases lay in between.

The sample holds one count of this clone. This chain uses TRBV5-4 with TRBJ2-7; 9 bases are shared with TRBD2. The trim removed 0 bases at V and 5 bases at J, leaving 3 bases unmatched. The germline V gene encodes CDR1 SGHNT and CDR2 YYREEE (reference sequence). This CDR3 region has 14 residues. The CDR3 loop is CASSLEGLAHEQYF. DNA for the CDR3: TGTGCCAGCAGCTTGGAGGGACTAGCTCACGAGCAGTACTTC.

This chain uses TRBV7-9 with TRBJ2-3; 7 bases agree with TRBD2. The junction had 12 bases not matched to a gene; V was cut back by 0 bases and J by 0 bases. CDR1 SEHNR and CDR2 FQNEAQ come from the germline V gene (reference sequence). CDR3 size: 19 residues. The CDR3 bases are TGTGCCAGCAGCTTAGCGGGAGGGCGACCAACCACTAGCACAGATACGCAGTATTTT. Translation gives CASSLAGGRPTTSTDTQYF.

The rearrangement joins TRBV6-5 to TRBJ2-1; 11 bases line up with TRBD2. In germline, CDR1 is MNHEY, CDR2 SVGAGI. J gave up 7 bases and V 6 bases, and 5 bases lay outside the gene matches. The length of the CDR3 is 14 residues. In nucleotides, the CDR3 is TGTGCCAGCAGGGTAGCGGGAGGGACGAATGAGCAGTTCTTC. Translation: CASRVAGGTNEQFF.

The V gene is TRBV19, the J gene TRBJ1-1; 7 bases agree with TRBD1. The germline V gene has CDR1 LNHDA and CDR2 SQIVND (reference sequence). The CDR3 length is 13 residues. With V trimmed by 6 bases and J by 3 bases, 4 bases remained unmatched. CDR3 sequence: CASRPTGDTEAFF. The CDR3 nucleotides are TGTGCCAGTAGGCCTACAGGGGACACTGAAGCTTTCTTT.

The rearrangement links TRBV10-3 to TRBJ2-7; 7 bases are shared with TRBD2. The CDR3 length is 15 residues. After removal of 1 base from V and 0 bases from J, the junction contained 3 bases not matched to a gene. CDR1 is ENHRY and CDR2 is SYGVKD in the germline V gene. The CDR3 loop reads CAISELGGNSYEQYF. CDR3 DNA: TGTGCCATCAGTGAGTTGGGAGGGAACTCCTACGAGCAGTACTTC.